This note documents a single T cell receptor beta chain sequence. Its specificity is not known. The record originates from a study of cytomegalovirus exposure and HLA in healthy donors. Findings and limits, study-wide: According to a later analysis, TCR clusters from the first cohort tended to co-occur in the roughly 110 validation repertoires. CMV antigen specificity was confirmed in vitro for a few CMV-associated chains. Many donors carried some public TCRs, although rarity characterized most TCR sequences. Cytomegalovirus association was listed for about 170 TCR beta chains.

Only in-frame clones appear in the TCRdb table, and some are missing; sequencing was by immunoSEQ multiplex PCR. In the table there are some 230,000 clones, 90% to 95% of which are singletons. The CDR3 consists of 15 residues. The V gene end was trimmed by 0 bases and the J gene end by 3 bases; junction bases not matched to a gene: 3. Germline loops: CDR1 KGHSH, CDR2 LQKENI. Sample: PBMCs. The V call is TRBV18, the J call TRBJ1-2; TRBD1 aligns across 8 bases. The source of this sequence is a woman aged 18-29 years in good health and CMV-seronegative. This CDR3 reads CASSPPQGADYGYTF. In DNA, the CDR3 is TGTGCCAGCTCACCACCCCAGGGGGCAGACTATGGCTACACCTTC.